A selection of T cell receptor beta chains follows, all from one sample in a study of blood T cell repertoires in COVID-19. Only in-frame clones appear in the TCRdb table, and some are missing; sequencing was by immunoSEQ multiplex PCR. Among over 70,000 clones listed, 60% to 85% were seen once. The source material was peripheral blood. The receptors originated from an elderly woman with acute or convalescent COVID-19. CDR3s include the opening cysteine and the closing phenylalanine or tryptophan. Fields, in order: D gene, clone size, V gene, J gene, CDR3 protein, CDR3 DNA. A D gene is named only where the DNA matches it firmly. Clone size is given for some rows only: seen once, a few or many times, or a class if the clone is expanded.

>NA|NA|TRBV3-1/TRBV3-2|TRBJ2-4
CASSAGWTKNIQYF
TGTGCCAGCAGCGCGGGGTGGACTAAAAACATTCAGTACTTC
>NA|NA|TRBV6-6|TRBJ1-5
CASNTKGYQPQHF
TGTGCCAGCAACACTAAGGGGTATCAGCCCCAGCATTTT
>NA|NA|TRBV7-9|TRBJ1-4
CASSLWEGKEKLFF
TGTGCCAGCAGCCTTTGGGAGGGGAAGGAAAAACTGTTTTTT
>NA|NA|TRBV6-5|TRBJ2-2
CASSYAGLSNTGELFF
TGTGCCAGCAGTTACGCGGGACTCTCTAACACCGGGGAGCTGTTTTTT
>TRBD2|many|TRBV7-2|TRBJ2-7
CASSLGGTKFYEQYF
TGTGCCAGCAGCTTAGGGGGGACTAAATTCTACGAGCAGTACTTC
>TRBD1|NA|TRBV5-8|TRBJ1-3
CASSSRTGAGNTIYF
TGTGCCAGCAGCTCTCGAACAGGGGCTGGAAACACCATATATTTT
>TRBD1|many|TRBV28|TRBJ1-2
CASLSPGQGYGYTF
TGTGCCAGCCTCTCCCCGGGACAGGGCTATGGCTACACCTTC
>NA|NA|TRBV24-1|TRBJ2-2
CATSESWRNTGELFF
TGTGCCACCAGTGAATCCTGGAGAAACACCGGGGAGCTGTTTTTT
>NA|once|TRBV5-6|TRBJ2-7
CASSAVDSYEQYF
TGTGCCAGCAGCGCAGTCGACTCCTACGAGCAGTACTTC
>NA|NA|TRBV29-1|TRBJ1-1
CSVEAAAMNTEAFF
TGCAGCGTTGAGGCGGCAGCTATGAACACTGAAGCTTTCTTT
>TRBD1|NA|TRBV28|TRBJ2-2
CASSEPGQGAWELFF
TGTGCCAGCAGTGAGCCGGGACAGGGGGCCTGGGAGCTGTTTTTT
>TRBD1|NA|TRBV5-1|TRBJ1-2
CASSLGDRAGYTF
TGCGCCAGCAGCTTGGGGGACAGGGCTGGCTACACCTTC
>NA|NA|TRBV6-2/TRBV6-3|TRBJ2-3
CASSYLGGSTDTQYF
TGTGCCAGCAGTTACCTTGGGGGGAGCACAGATACGCAGTATTTT
>NA|many|TRBV3-1/TRBV3-2|TRBJ1-5
CASSPRGNQPQHF
TGTGCCAGCAGCCCTCGAGGGAATCAGCCCCAGCATTTT
>TRBD2|NA|TRBV19|TRBJ2-1
CASTSGLAGIRGGGSYNEQFF
TGTGCCAGTACCTCGGGACTAGCGGGAATTCGGGGTGGGGGATCCTACAATGAGCAGTTCTTC
>TRBD1|once|TRBV27|TRBJ2-1
CASSLGQGARDEQFF
TGTGCCAGCAGTTTAGGGCAGGGGGCGCGTGATGAGCAGTTCTTC
>TRBD2|NA|TRBV28|TRBJ2-7
CASSLWTSGSEQYF
TGTGCCAGCAGTTTGTGGACTAGCGGGAGCGAGCAGTACTTC
>TRBD1|once|TRBV5-4|TRBJ1-2
CASSLDQQGVDGYTF
TGTGCCAGCAGCTTGGACCAACAGGGGGTCGATGGCTACACCTTC
>TRBD1|NA|TRBV2|TRBJ1-5
CASSEEQGKAQPQHF
TGTGCCAGCAGTGAAGAACAGGGGAAAGCTCAGCCCCAGCATTTT
>TRBD2|NA|TRBV7-8|TRBJ2-1
CASSLRAGVRYNEQFF
TGTGCCAGCAGCCTCAGGGCGGGGGTAAGGTACAATGAGCAGTTCTTC
>NA|NA|TRBV5-1|TRBJ2-7
CASSLATDSYEQYF
TGCGCCAGCAGCTTGGCGACTGACTCCTACGAGCAGTACTTC
>TRBD2|NA|TRBV4-3|TRBJ2-1
CASSQDKASGYNEQFF
TGCGCCAGCAGCCAAGATAAGGCTAGCGGGTACAATGAGCAGTTCTTC
>TRBD1|NA|TRBV7-2|TRBJ1-2
CASSRDRGSNYGYTF
TGTGCCAGCAGCCGGGACAGGGGATCTAACTATGGCTACACCTTC
>NA|NA|TRBV12-3/TRBV12-4|TRBJ2-7
CASSQAGEQYF
TGTGCCAGCAGCCAAGCGGGCGAGCAGTACTTC
>NA|few|TRBV4-1|TRBJ1-5
CASSQDIRGNQPQHF
TGCGCCAGCAGCCAAGATATCCGGGGTAATCAGCCCCAGCATTTT
>NA|NA|TRBV5-8|TRBJ1-1
CASSLYRGPGQLNTEAFF
TGTGCCAGCAGCTTGTACCGCGGCCCAGGACAGCTAAACACTGAAGCTTTCTTT
>TRBD2|NA|TRBV3-1/TRBV3-2|TRBJ2-5
CASRLTSGAQETQYF
TGTGCCAGCAGGCTGACTAGCGGGGCGCAAGAGACCCAGTACTTC
>TRBD1|few|TRBV7-8|TRBJ1-4
CASSFDRGGSEKLFF
TGTGCCAGCAGCTTTGACAGGGGGGGATCGGAAAAACTGTTTTTT
>TRBD1|NA|TRBV24-1|TRBJ1-5
CATSDPGQGADQPQHF
TGTGCCACCAGTGACCCGGGACAGGGGGCCGATCAGCCCCAGCATTTT
>NA|NA|TRBV9|TRBJ1-6
CASSVTGGPLHF
TGTGCCAGCAGCGTAACCGGGGGACCCCTCCACTTT
>TRBD2|NA|TRBV28|TRBJ2-7
CASSLGLAGVVYEQYF
TGTGCCAGCAGTTTAGGGCTAGCGGGAGTCGTCTACGAGCAGTACTTC
>TRBD2|NA|TRBV10-3|TRBJ2-3
CAISEGTTIGTQYF
TGTGCCATCAGTGAGGGGACTACGATCGGTACGCAGTATTTT
>NA|NA|TRBV7-3|TRBJ1-3
CASSLTAAGPPGGNTIYF
TGTGCCAGCAGCTTAACGGCGGCAGGACCGCCGGGGGGAAACACCATATATTTT
>NA|NA|TRBV28|TRBJ2-5
CASQGGAETQYF
TGTGCCAGCCAGGGGGGAGCAGAGACCCAGTACTTC
>NA|NA|TRBV6-2/TRBV6-3|TRBJ2-3
CASSYDPVTDTQYF
TGTGCCAGCAGTTACGATCCGGTCACAGATACGCAGTATTTT
>TRBD2|NA|TRBV12-5|TRBJ2-1
CASGLRSGGLSPYNEQFF
TGTGCTAGTGGTTTGAGGAGCGGGGGCCTGTCCCCCTACAATGAGCAGTTCTTC
>NA|NA|TRBV12-5|TRBJ1-1
CASSGEFAEAFF
TGTGCTAGTAGCGGGGAGTTCGCTGAAGCTTTCTTT
>NA|NA|TRBV28|TRBJ2-7
CASSTIGTPYEQYF
TGTGCCAGCAGTACTATTGGGACACCGTACGAGCAGTACTTC